This T cell receptor beta chain is from a study of CD8 T cells in Susac syndrome. The CDR3 runs 15 residues. Between the trimmed V and J ends, which lost 5 bases and 0 bases, there was a span of 8 bases. CDR1 is SGHTA and CDR2 is FQGTGA in the germline V gene. RNA was extracted with the RNeasy kit, and a quantity of roughly 0.5 to 1 ug was reverse transcribed using random hexamers. One entry per CDR3 protein, called by TCRdb with MiXCR from the immunoSEQ multiplex PCR reads. The sample holds about 210,000 distinct CDR3 sequences, roughly 96% seen once. The V gene is TRBV7-3, the J gene TRBJ2-6; D remains unclear. The TCR originated in a human donor with multiple sclerosis. Sequencing input: CD4+ T cells from PBMCs. The CDR3 DNA reads as TGTGCCAGCAGCCAACGGGTCTCTGGGGCCAACGTCCTGACTTTC. Its protein is CASSQRVSGANVLTF. The entire variable domain, with the rest obtained from reference TRBV7-3 and TRBJ2-6, is as follows: GAGVSQTPSNKVTEKGKYVELRCDPISGHTALYWYRQSLGQGPEFLIYFQGTGAADDSGLPNDRFFAVRPEGSVSTLKIQRTERGDSAVYLCASSQRVSGANVLTFGAGSRLTVL.